This entry lists 7 T cell receptor beta chains sequenced from one sample in a study of blood T cell repertoires in COVID-19. Using immunoSEQ multiplex PCR, the repertoire was profiled, and TCRdb retains in-frame clones only, with some absent. The sample contains roughly 99,000 clones, over 70% of which appear only once. Sequencing was carried out using peripheral blood. Every receptor here comes from a woman of 80 years or more with acute or convalescent COVID-19.

The rearrangement links TRBV5-5 to TRBJ1-2, with D unclear. V lost 4 bases and J 1 base, leaving 11 bases between the germline ends. The CDR3 totals 14 residues. CDR1 is SGHKS and CDR2 is YYEKEE in the germline V gene (reference sequence). The CDR3 sequence: CASSRGGFNYGYTF. CDR3 sequence (DNA): TGTGCCAGCAGCCGAGGAGGATTTAACTATGGCTACACCTTC.

The J gene is TRBJ1-6, the V gene TRBV28, with D unclear. The ends were cut back, 7 bases at V and 5 bases at J, with 15 bases in the middle. The CDR3 is 15 amino acids. Looked up from germline, CDR1 is MDHEN and CDR2 is SYDVKM. The CDR3 bases are TGTGCCAGCAACTCTGCGGGGATTGATAATTCACCCCTCCACTTT. Amino acid sequence: CASNSAGIDNSPLHF.

V is TRBV19 and J is TRBJ1-3; no clear D. This CDR3 has 15 amino acids. V lost 5 bases and J 1 base, leaving 12 bases between the germline ends. Germline loops: CDR1 LNHDA, CDR2 SQIVND (reference sequence). The CDR3 loop is CASSLDLRSGNTIYF. CDR3 nucleotides: TGTGCCAGTAGTCTGGATTTGAGGTCTGGAAACACCATATATTTT.

With respect to this clone: This specimen includes other DNA sequences encoding the same CDR3. The chain uses TRBV9 and TRBJ2-3, with D tentatively TRBD2 (5 bases). In germline, CDR1 is SGDLS, CDR2 YYNGEE. V shed 5 bases and J shed 4 bases, with 14 bases lying between them. The length of the CDR3 is 14 residues. CDR3 in amino acids: CASSPGGGPDTQYF. The CDR3, as DNA: TGTGCCAGCAGTCCAGGCGGCGGGCCAGATACGCAGTATTTT.

The chain is built from TRBV10-3 and TRBJ1-6; possible D gene TRBD1, 5 bases. The CDR3 has 13 amino acids. CDR1 and CDR2 (germline): ENHRY, SYGVKD. Trimming cost V 0 bases and J 9 bases, with 6 bases left between them. CDR3 amino acids: CAISESGVSPLHF. CDR3 nucleotides: TGTGCCATCAGTGAGTCAGGGGTTTCACCCCTCCACTTT.

This clone has just a few counts. The chain links TRBV18 to TRBJ1-5, with D hard to call. V was cut by 5 bases and J by 3 bases, with 14 bases left in between. The V gene's germline CDR1 is KGHSH and CDR2 LQKENI. The CDR3 consists of 15 residues. The DNA of the CDR3 is TGTGCCAGCTCATTTTTGGGAGGCCTCAATCAGCCCCAGCATTTT. It yields the protein CASSFLGGLNQPQHF.

This chain uses TRBV2 with TRBJ2-7; 7 bases map to TRBD1. Unmatched junction bases numbered 5, after V lost 6 bases and J lost 3 bases. This CDR3 has 13 residues. The V gene's germline CDR1 is SNHLY and CDR2 FYNNEI. CDR3 sequence reads: CASSLDRDYEQYV. CDR3 DNA: TGTGCCAGCAGCCTAGACAGGGACTACGAGCAGTACGTC.